This T cell receptor (beta chain) was documented in a study of shared clonotypes between healthy human individuals. It was across several immunoSEQ plates that each subset's genomic DNA was evenly split. The assay was immunoSEQ multiplex PCR, and TCRdb's table has in-frame clones only and misses some. The top ten clones hold more than 10% of a sample with 470,000 or so clones, approximately 82% of them seen once. This receptor was obtained from a middle-aged woman in good health. Some clones in this sample may be carry-over from other donors' samples. Sequencing was carried out using PBMCs.

CDR3 coding DNA: TGTGCTAGTGGTTACGACTGGGCAGGGTCCGGCACTGAAGCTTTCTTT. It translates to CASGYDWAGSGTEAFF. V gene TRBV12-5 combines with J gene TRBJ1-1, with a tentative D call TRBD1 (5 bases). Trimming left V 4 bases short and J 4 bases short, with 19 bases between. CDR1 and CDR2 from the germline V gene are LGHNT and FRNRAP. This CDR3 spans 16 amino acids.